The rows below give T cell receptor beta chains drawn from one sample of a study of Graves' ophthalmopathy and Graves' hyperthyroidism. In TCRdb, the multiplex PCR reads were re-called with MiXCR into one record per CDR3 protein. The sample has more than 550,000 distinct CDR3 sequences; over 40% are singletons. Material: peripheral blood. The receptors shown here come from an adult man with Graves' ophthalmopathy. Both conserved end residues are part of each CDR3. A D gene is named only where the DNA matches it firmly. Size values are once, few and many counts, or a class for expanded clones, and some rows have none.

many	.	TRBJ1-5	TRBV6-6	TGTGCCAGCAGTTACGGGGCCAATCAGCCCCAGCATTTT	CASSYGANQPQHF
.	.	TRBJ2-7	TRBV9	TGTGCCAGCAGCGTTTTCGACGGCTCCTACGAGCAGTACTTC	CASSVFDGSYEQYF
many	.	TRBJ2-2	TRBV2	TGTGCCAGCACGCGGTCCAACACCGGGGAGCTGTTTTTT	CASTRSNTGELFF
.	TRBD1	TRBJ1-2	TRBV29-1	TGCAGCGTCCCAGGGGGAGCGATATATGGCTACACCTTC	CSVPGGAIYGYTF
.	.	TRBJ1-1	TRBV5-5	TGTGCCAGCAGCTTGCGGGGGTCTGAAGCTTTCTTT	CASSLRGSEAFF
.	TRBD2	TRBJ2-2	TRBV6-5	TGTGCCAGCAGAAGGACTAGCAGCGCCGGGGAGCTGTTTTTT	CASRRTSSAGELFF
many	.	TRBJ1-1	TRBV5-1	TGCGCCAGCAGCTTGTTGACGGGGGTTGGTGAAGCTTTCTTT	CASSLLTGVGEAFF
.	TRBD1	TRBJ2-7	TRBV12-3/TRBV12-4	TGTGCCAGCAGAAAGGGAGACAGGGGCTACGAGCAGTACTTC	CASRKGDRGYEQYF
.	TRBD1	TRBJ1-5	TRBV14	TGTGCCGCTCGCCTAGACAGGGACAATCAGCCCCAGCATTTT	CAARLDRDNQPQHF
.	TRBD1	TRBJ1-4	TRBV4-1	TGCGCCAGCAGCCATCCCGGGACAGGGGGGGAAAAACTGTTTTTT	CASSHPGTGGEKLFF
.	.	TRBJ1-6	TRBV11-2	TGCGCCAGCAGCCATTCCCCCGGGGGGGACGGTAATTCACCCCTCCACTTT	CASSHSPGGDGNSPLHF
many	.	TRBJ1-2	TRBV29-1	TGCAGCACCCTTCAGGTGGACTATGGCTACACCTTC	CSTLQVDYGYTF
few	TRBD2	TRBJ2-7	TRBV19	TGTGCCAGTAGTATCTCACTAGCGGGAGGCTGTAGCAGGGGTGGCGAGCAGTACTTC	CASSISLAGGCSRGGEQYF
many	TRBD1	TRBJ1-6	TRBV10-3	TGTGCCAGCAGTGACAGGGGTAATTCACCCCTCCACTTT	CASSDRGNSPLHF
few	TRBD1	TRBJ1-6	TRBV27	TGTGCCAGCAGTAACAGGGGTAGTTCACCCCTCCACTTT	CASSNRGSSPLHF
many	.	TRBJ1-2	TRBV10-3	TGTGCCAGCAGTTACGCGGCAGGGAGCTATGGCTACACCTTC	CASSYAAGSYGYTF
many	TRBD1	TRBJ1-2	TRBV14	TGTGCCAGCAGCCTCCTCGGGACAGATAAAGGGGGCTACACCTTC	CASSLLGTDKGGYTF
few	.	TRBJ1-2	TRBV19	TGTGCCTGGAGTGTACATCCGGCTTTTAACTATGGCTACACCTTC	CAWSVHPAFNYGYTF
.	TRBD1	TRBJ1-1	TRBV3-1	TGTGCCAGTAGCCAAGTAATACAGGGGGTCGCTGAAGCTTTCTTT	CASSQVIQGVAEAFF
many	TRBD1	TRBJ1-2	TRBV10-3	TGTGCCATCAGCGGACAGGGGGACGATGGCTACACCTTC	CAISGQGDDGYTF
once	TRBD2	TRBJ2-2	TRBV29-1	TGCAGCGCCGAGGGCGGGAGCACGGGTACCGGGGAGCTGTTTTTT	CSAEGGSTGTGELFF
.	.	TRBJ2-5	TRBV29-1	TGCAGCGGGCCCAAGAGGGAGACCCAGTACTTC	CSGPKRETQYF
few	.	TRBJ1-6	TRBV7-8	TGTGCCAGCAGCTTAGTGGCAGGGGACAATAATTCACCCCTCCACTTT	CASSLVAGDNNSPLHF
many	.	TRBJ1-3	TRBV7-2	TGTGCCAGCGGTCCGGGGCAGGGTGGCGGAAACACCATATATTTT	CASGPGQGGGNTIYF
many	TRBD1	TRBJ2-6	TRBV12-3/TRBV12-4	TGTGCCAGCAGTGCCCGGGACAGGCGGGCCAACGTCCTGACTTTC	CASSARDRRANVLTF
.	TRBD1	TRBJ2-7	TRBV5-6	TGTGCCAGCAGCTTGCAAGGGACAGGGTACGAGCAGTACTTC	CASSLQGTGYEQYF
many	.	TRBJ1-1	TRBV29-1	TGCAGCGTGAAGGGACCGTGGAACACTGAAGCTTTCTTT	CSVKGPWNTEAFF
many	.	TRBJ2-7	TRBV13	TGTGCCAGCAGCTTAGGGCGGATACACTCCTACGAGCAGTACTTC	CASSLGRIHSYEQYF
once	TRBD1	TRBJ2-1	TRBV24-1	TGTGCCACCAGTGATTGGGACAGGGGAATTGTCAATGAGCAGTTCTTC	CATSDWDRGIVNEQFF
many	.	TRBJ1-6	TRBV20-1	TGCAGTGCTAGAAGAGGGAGCAATTCACCCCTCCACTTT	CSARRGSNSPLHF
.	.	TRBJ1-1	TRBV7-3	TGTGCCAGCAGCTTAGCCCCAGGATTCACTGAAGCTTTCTTT	CASSLAPGFTEAFF
many	.	TRBJ1-2	TRBV10-3	TGTGCCAGCAGTTACGACGGAGGACGGACGGGCTACACCTTC	CASSYDGGRTGYTF
many	.	TRBJ2-5	TRBV25-1	TGTGCCAGCAGTAACAGCCCTGAGACCCAGTACTTC	CASSNSPETQYF
few	TRBD2	TRBJ2-6	TRBV9	TGTGCCAGCAGCGTAGGCCCTAGCGGGAGCTCCGGGGCCAACGTCCTGACTTTC	CASSVGPSGSSGANVLTF
.	.	TRBJ2-1	TRBV5-4	TGTGCCAGCAGACAGGACAGCTACAATGAGCAGTTCTTC	CASRQDSYNEQFF
many	.	TRBJ2-7	TRBV7-3	TGTGCCAGCAGCTTGGGGCCCGGGAACTACGAGCAGTACTTC	CASSLGPGNYEQYF
.	.	TRBJ1-3	TRBV11-3	TGTGCCAGCAGCGCCCGAGGAGCGAGGGACTCTGGAAACACCATATATTTT	CASSARGARDSGNTIYF
.	TRBD1	TRBJ1-2	TRBV12-5	TGTGCTAGTGGCCAACCAGGGACAGTCCTCTATGGCTACACCTTC	CASGQPGTVLYGYTF
.	.	TRBJ2-5	TRBV4-2	TGTGCCAGCAGCCAGGCAACTAGTAGCCAAGAGACCCAGTACTTC	CASSQATSSQETQYF
.	.	TRBJ1-5	TRBV10-3	TGTGCCATCAGTGAGTCGACTTTCGCTGATAATCAGCCCCAGCATTTT	CAISESTFADNQPQHF
.	.	TRBJ1-2	TRBV25-1	TGTGCCAGCAGTGCGACAGCCCTCCCCGTACATGGCTACACCTTC	CASSATALPVHGYTF
once	TRBD2	TRBJ2-5	TRBV7-2	TGTGCCAGCAGCTCCCTCGGACGGGGGGGGTACCAAGAGACCCAGTACTTC	CASSSLGRGGYQETQYF
few	.	TRBJ2-5	TRBV20-1	TGCAGTGCTAGATGGGGAACTGGGGCCATCCAAGAGACCCAGTACTTC	CSARWGTGAIQETQYF
many	.	TRBJ2-5	TRBV4-3	TGCGCCAGCAGCCAAGAAAGTGGCGAGACCCAGTACTTC	CASSQESGETQYF
many	.	TRBJ2-2	TRBV5-1	TGCGCCAGCAGCTTGGACCTAGCTACCGGGGAGCTGTTTTTT	CASSLDLATGELFF
many	.	TRBJ1-1	TRBV6-6	TGTGCCAGCAGTTATGGGGGGCGGACTGAAGCTTTCTTT	CASSYGGRTEAFF
few	.	TRBJ2-5	TRBV4-1	TGCGCCAGCAGCCAAGCGAGAGGCCGGCGGGAGACCCAGTACTTC	CASSQARGRRETQYF
once	TRBD1	TRBJ1-2	TRBV20-1	TGCAGTGCTAGCGAACAGGGGCGCACTGAAGCTAACTATGGCTACACCTTC	CSASEQGRTEANYGYTF